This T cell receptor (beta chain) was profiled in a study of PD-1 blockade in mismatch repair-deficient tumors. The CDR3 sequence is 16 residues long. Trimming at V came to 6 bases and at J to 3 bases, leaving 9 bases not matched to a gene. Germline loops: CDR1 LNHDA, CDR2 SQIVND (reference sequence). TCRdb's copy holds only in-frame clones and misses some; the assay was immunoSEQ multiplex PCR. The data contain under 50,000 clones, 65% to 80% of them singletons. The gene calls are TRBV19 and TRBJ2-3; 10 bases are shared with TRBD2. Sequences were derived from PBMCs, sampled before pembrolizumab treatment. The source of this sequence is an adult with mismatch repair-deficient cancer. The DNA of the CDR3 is TGTGCCAGTAGCCAAGCGAGCGGGGGGGCGACAGATACGCAGTATTTT. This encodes CASSQASGGATDTQYF.